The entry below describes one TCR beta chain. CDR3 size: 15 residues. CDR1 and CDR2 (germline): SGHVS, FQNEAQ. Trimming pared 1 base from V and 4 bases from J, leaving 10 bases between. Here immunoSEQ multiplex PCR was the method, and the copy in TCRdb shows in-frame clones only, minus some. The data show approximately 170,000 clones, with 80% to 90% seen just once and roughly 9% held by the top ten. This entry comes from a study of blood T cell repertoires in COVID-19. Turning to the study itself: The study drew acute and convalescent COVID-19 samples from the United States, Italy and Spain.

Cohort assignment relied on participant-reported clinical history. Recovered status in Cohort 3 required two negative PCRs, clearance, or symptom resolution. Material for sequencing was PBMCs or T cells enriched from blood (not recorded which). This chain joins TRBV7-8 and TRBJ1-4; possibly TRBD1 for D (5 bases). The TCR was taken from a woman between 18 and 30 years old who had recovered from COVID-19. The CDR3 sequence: CASSLVQGSNEKLFF. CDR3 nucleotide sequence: TGTGCCAGCAGCTTAGTCCAGGGCAGTAATGAAAAACTGTTTTTT.